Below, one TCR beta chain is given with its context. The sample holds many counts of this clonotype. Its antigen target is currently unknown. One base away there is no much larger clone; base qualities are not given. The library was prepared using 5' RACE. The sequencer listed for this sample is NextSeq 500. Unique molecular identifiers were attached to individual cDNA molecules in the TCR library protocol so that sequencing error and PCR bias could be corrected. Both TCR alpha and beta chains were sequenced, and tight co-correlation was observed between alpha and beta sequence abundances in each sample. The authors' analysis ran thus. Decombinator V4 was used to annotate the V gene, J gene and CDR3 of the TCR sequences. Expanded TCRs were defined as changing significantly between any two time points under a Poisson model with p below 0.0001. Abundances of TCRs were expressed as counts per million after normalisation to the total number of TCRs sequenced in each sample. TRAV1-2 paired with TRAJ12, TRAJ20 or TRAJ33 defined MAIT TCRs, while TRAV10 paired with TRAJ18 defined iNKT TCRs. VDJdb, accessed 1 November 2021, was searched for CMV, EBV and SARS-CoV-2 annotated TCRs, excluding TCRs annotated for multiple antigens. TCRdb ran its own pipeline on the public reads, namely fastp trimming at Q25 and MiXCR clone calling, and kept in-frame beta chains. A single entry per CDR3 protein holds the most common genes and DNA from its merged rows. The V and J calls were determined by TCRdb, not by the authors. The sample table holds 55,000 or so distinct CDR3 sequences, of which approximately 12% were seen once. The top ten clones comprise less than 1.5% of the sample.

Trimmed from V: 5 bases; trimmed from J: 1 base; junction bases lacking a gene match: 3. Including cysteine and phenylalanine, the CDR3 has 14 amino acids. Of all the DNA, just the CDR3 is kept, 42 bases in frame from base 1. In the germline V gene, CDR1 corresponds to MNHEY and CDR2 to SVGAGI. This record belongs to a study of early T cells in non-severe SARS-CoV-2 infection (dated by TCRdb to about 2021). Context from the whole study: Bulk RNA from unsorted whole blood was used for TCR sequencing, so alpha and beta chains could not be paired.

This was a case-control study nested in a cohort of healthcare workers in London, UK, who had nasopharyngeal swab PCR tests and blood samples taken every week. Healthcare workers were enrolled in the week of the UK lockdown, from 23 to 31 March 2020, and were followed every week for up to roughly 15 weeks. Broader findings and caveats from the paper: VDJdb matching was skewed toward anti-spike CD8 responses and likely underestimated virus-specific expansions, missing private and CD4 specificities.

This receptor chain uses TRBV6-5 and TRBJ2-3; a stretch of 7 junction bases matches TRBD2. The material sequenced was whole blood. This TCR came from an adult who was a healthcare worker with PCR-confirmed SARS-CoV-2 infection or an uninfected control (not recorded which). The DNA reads TGTGCCAGCAGTGATCGGGGGGGCACAGATACGCAGTATTTT. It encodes CASSDRGGTDTQYF.